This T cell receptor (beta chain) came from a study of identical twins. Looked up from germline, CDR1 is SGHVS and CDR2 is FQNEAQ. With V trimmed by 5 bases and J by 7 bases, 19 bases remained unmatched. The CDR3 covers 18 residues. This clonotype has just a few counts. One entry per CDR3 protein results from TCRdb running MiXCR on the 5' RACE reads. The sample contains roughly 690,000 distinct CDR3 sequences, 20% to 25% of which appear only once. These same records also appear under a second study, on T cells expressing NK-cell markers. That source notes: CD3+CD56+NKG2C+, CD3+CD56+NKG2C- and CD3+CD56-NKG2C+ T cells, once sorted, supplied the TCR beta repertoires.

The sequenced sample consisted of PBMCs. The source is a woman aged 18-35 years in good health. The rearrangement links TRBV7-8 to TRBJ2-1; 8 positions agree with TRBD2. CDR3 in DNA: TGTGCCAGCAGCCCCGGACTAGCAGCCGGTACCAGGCCTAATGAGCAGTTCTTC. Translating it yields CASSPGLAAGTRPNEQFF.